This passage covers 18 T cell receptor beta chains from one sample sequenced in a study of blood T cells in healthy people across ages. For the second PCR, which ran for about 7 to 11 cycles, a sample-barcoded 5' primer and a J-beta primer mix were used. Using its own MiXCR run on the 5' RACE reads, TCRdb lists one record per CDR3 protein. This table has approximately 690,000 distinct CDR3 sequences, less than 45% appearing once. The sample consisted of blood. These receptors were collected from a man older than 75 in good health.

CDR3 sequence reads: CASSSQGASNTEAFF. Written as DNA, the CDR3 is TGTGCCAGCAGTTCACAGGGGGCTTCAAACACTGAAGCTTTCTTT. The chain couples TRBV27 to TRBJ1-1; TRBD1 matches 9 bases. Germline V lookup: CDR1 MNHEY, CDR2 SMNVEV (reference sequence). The CDR3 is 15 amino acids. V was clipped by 4 bases and J by 2 bases; unmatched bases: 5.

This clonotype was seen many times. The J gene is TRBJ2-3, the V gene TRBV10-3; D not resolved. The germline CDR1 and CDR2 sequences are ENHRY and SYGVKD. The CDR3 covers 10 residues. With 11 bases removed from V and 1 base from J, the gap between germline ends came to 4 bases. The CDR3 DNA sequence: TGTGCCGTAGGCACAGATACGCAGTATTTT. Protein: CAVGTDTQYF.

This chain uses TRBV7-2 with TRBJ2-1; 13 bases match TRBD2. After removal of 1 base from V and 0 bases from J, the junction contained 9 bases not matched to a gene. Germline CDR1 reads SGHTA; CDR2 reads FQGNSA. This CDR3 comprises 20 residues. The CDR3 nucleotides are TGTGCCAGCAGCTTAGTTACAGGGGGACTAGCGGGAAACTCCTACAATGAGCAGTTCTTC. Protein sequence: CASSLVTGGLAGNSYNEQFF.

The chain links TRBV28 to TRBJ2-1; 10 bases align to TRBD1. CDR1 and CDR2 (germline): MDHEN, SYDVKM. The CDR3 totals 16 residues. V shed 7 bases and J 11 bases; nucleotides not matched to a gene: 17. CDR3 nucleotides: TGTGCCAGCAATGCCCAAGGGACAGGGGTCCTGAGTAAGCAGTTCTTC. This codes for CASNAQGTGVLSKQFF.

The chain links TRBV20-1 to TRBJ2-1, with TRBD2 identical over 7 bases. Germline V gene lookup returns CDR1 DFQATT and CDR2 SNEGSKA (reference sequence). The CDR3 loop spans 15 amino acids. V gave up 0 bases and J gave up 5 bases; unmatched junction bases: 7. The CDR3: CSAREVGRANNEQFF. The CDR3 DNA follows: TGCAGTGCTAGAGAGGTAGGGAGGGCCAACAATGAGCAGTTCTTC.

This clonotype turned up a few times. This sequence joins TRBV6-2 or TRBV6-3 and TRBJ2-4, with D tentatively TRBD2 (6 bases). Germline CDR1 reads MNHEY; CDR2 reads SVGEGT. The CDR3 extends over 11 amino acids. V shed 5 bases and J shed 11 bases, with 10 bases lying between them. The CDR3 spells CASSTTRFQYF. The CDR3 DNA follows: TGTGCCAGCAGTACGACTAGATTTCAGTACTTC.

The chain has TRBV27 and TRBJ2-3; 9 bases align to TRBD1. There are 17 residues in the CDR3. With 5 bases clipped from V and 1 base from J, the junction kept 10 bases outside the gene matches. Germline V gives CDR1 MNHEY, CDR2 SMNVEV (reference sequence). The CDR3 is CASSLTGTGYRTDTQYF. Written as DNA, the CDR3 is TGTGCCAGCAGTCTCACCGGGACAGGGTATCGCACAGATACGCAGTATTTT.

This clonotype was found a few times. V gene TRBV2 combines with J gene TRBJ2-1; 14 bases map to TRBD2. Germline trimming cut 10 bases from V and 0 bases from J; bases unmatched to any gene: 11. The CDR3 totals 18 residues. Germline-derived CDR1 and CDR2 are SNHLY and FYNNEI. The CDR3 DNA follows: TGTGCCACCCCACGGACTAGCGGGGGGAGGAGCTCCTACAATGAGCAGTTCTTC. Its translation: CATPRTSGGRSSYNEQFF.

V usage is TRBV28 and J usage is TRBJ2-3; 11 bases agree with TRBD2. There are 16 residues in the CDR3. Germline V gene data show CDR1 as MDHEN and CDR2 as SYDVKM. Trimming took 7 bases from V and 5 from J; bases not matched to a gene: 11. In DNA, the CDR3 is TGTGCCAGCAACTATTTAGCGGGAGGGCAAAAAGATACGCAGTATTTT. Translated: CASNYLAGGQKDTQYF. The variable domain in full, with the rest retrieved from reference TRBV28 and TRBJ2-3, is DVKVTQSSRYLVKRTGEKVFLECVQDMDHENMFWYRQDPGLGLRLIYFSYDVKMKEKGDIPEGYSVSREKKERFSLILESASTNQTSMYLCASNYLAGGQKDTQYFGPGTRLTVL.

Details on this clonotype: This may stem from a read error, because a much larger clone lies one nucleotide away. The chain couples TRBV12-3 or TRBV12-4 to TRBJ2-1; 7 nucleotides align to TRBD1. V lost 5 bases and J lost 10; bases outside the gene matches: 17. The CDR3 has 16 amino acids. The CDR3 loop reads CASSQPGTANSYEQFF. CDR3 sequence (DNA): TGTGCCAGCAGTCAGCCCGGGACAGCGAACTCCTACGAGCAGTTCTTC.

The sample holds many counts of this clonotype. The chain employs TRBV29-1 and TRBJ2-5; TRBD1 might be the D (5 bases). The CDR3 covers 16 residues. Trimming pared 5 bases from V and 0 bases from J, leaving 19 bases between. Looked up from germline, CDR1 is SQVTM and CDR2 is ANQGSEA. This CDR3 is CSVIGQQGTHQETQYF. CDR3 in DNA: TGCAGCGTTATAGGGCAGCAGGGTACCCACCAAGAGACCCAGTACTTC.

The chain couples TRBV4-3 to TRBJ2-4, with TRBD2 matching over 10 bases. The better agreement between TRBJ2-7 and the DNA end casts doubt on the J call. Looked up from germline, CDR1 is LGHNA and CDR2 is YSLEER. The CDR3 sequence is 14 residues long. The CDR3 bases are TGCGCCAGCAGCCCTAGCGGGGGAGTTTACGAGCAGTACTTC. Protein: CASSPSGGVYEQYF.

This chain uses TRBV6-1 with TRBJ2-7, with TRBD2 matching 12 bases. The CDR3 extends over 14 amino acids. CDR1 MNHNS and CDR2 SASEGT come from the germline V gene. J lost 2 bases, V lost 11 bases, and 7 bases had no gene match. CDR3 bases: TGTGCCGGCCGGACTAGCGGGACTACCTACGAGCAGTACTTC. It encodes CAGRTSGTTYEQYF.

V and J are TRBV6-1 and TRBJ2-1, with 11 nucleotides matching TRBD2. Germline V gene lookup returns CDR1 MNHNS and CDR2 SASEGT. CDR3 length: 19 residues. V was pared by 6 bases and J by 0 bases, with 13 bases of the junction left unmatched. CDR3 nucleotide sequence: TGTGCCAGCAGACCTCCCGGGACTAGCGGTGATCGCTCCTACAATGAGCAGTTCTTC. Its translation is CASRPPGTSGDRSYNEQFF.

CDR3 in DNA: TGTGCCAGCAGCTTAAAACGAGGGCCCGATTCCTACAATGAGCAGTTCTTC. Its translation: CASSLKRGPDSYNEQFF. V usage is TRBV7-9 and J usage is TRBJ2-1; tentatively, D is TRBD2 (5 bases). The CDR3 runs to 17 residues. Trimming shortened V by 2 bases and J by 1 base, and 15 bases separated the two germline ends. Germline values: CDR1 SEHNR, CDR2 FQNEAQ (reference sequence).

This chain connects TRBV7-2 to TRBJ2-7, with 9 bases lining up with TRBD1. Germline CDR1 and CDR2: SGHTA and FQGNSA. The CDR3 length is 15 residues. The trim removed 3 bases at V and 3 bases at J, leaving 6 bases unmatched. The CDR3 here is CASSFGGQGIYEQYF. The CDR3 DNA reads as TGTGCCAGCAGCTTCGGGGGACAGGGTATCTACGAGCAGTACTTC.

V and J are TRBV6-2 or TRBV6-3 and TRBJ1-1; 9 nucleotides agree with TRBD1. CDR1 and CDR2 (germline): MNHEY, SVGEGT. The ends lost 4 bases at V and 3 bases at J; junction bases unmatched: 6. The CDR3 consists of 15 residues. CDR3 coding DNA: TGTGCCAGCAGTTCCGGACAGGGGAGGGACACTGAAGCTTTCTTT. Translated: CASSSGQGRDTEAFF.

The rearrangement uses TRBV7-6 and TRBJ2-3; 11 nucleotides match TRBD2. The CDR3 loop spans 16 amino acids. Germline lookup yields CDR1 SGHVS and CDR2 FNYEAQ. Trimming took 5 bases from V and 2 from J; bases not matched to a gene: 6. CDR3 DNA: TGTGCCAGCAGCCGGGGACTAGCGGATAACACAGATACGCAGTATTTT. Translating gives CASSRGLADNTDTQYF.